This T cell receptor beta chain was sequenced during a study of cytomegalovirus exposure and HLA in healthy donors. Looking at the study overall: An analysis done earlier identified 120 million or so unique TCR beta sequences from about 179 million T cells.

Points on this clone: Compared with germline, one end of the junction differs, possibly owing to a read error.

The PCR made use of 60 Vbeta and 13 Jbeta primers. TCRdb's table, derived via immunoSEQ multiplex PCR, lists solely in-frame clones and lacks some. This table holds 160,000 or so clones, approximately 80% found once. CDR3 length equals 17 residues. Germline V gene sequence: CDR1 SEHNR, CDR2 FQNEAQ (reference sequence). The chain joins TRBV7-9 to TRBJ1-3; a weak D match, TRBD1 (6 bases). The clonotype originates from a male donor in good health and CMV-seropositive. The specimen was PBMCs. CDR3 nucleotide sequence: TGTGCCAGCAGCTTAGCCACCGGGGGGACATCTGGATACACCATATATTTT. Its protein is CASSLATGGTSGYTIYF. Combining the CDR3 with reference TRBV7-9 and TRBJ1-3 gives the whole variable domain DTGVSQNPRHKITKRGQNVTFRCDPISEHNRLYWYRQTLGQGPEFLTYFQNEAQLEKSRLLSDRFSAERPKGSFSTLEIQRTEQGDSAMYLCASSLATGGTSGYTIYFGEGSWLTVV.